This TCR beta chain was sequenced in a study of T-cell memory formation after mild COVID-19. Across the study: TCR clusters showed largely donor specificity. Study outcomes and limitations: The finding that pre-infection memory included some responding clones suggested that cross-reactive memory joined.

TCRdb reanalysed the 5' RACE reads using MiXCR and keeps one entry per CDR3 protein. This repertoire shows 190,000 or so distinct CDR3 sequences, 20% to 25% found once; its top ten account for roughly 23%. Details on this clonotype: The antigen remains unidentified.

Germline V gene lookup returns CDR1 SQVTM and CDR2 ANQGSEA. The CDR3 runs to 16 residues. Trimming removed 6 bases from V and 0 bases from J; junction bases left unmatched: 7. Material: PBMCs or a T cell subset sorted from them (not recorded which). This TCR was recovered from an adult woman who had mild COVID-19 (a few samples of this study predate the infection). Cell type and time point are not known. V gene TRBV29-1 combines with J gene TRBJ2-1; TRBD1 aligns across 11 bases. The DNA of the CDR3 is TGCAGCGTCGAGGGACAGGGGGTGAGCTCCTACAATGAGCAGTTCTTC. Its translation: CSVEGQGVSSYNEQFF.